A single sample gave rise to the 32 T cell receptor beta chains below, sequenced in a study of a mutant IDH1 vaccine in newly diagnosed glioma. For these TCRs, the target antigens are not known. As to time point: week 5, during vaccination. Every single dose of the vaccine, 300 ug of mutant IDH1 20-mer peptide, came with topical imiquimod. TCRdb's copy holds only in-frame clones and misses some; the assay was immunoSEQ multiplex PCR. The data contain over 30,000 clones, 50% to 60% of them singletons. The sequencing used PBMCs, collected from a glioma patient whose treatment included an IDH1 peptide vaccine. The receptors stem from a woman under 30 with glioma.

V gene TRBV19 combines with J gene TRBJ1-5, with no clear D. Trimming pared 0 bases from V and 0 bases from J, leaving 9 bases between. Germline values: CDR1 LNHDA, CDR2 SQIVND (reference sequence). The CDR3 covers 16 residues. CDR3 sequence reads: CASSIDEASSNQPQHF. DNA for the CDR3: TGTGCCAGTAGTATAGATGAGGCCTCTAGCAATCAGCCCCAGCATTTT.

The chain employs TRBV11-2 and TRBJ2-1; the match to TRBD2 covers 10 bases. The CDR3 consists of 14 residues. The J segment lost 6 bases and the V segment lost 3 bases, leaving 2 bases of the junction unmatched. The V gene's germline CDR1 is SGHAT and CDR2 FQNNGV. The CDR3 nucleotides read TGTGCCAGCAGCTTCGAGCGGGGGGGCAATGAGCAGTTCTTC. It encodes CASSFERGGNEQFF.

The CDR3 sequence: CASSSPGHPGGTGELFF. CDR3 in DNA: TGCGCCAGCAGCTCGCCGGGACACCCAGGGGGAACCGGGGAGCTGTTTTTT. V gene TRBV5-1 combines with J gene TRBJ2-2, with 7 positions matching TRBD1. V was pared by 3 bases and J by 5 bases, with 13 bases of the junction left unmatched. From germline, CDR1 is SGHRS and CDR2 YFSETQ. There are 17 residues in the CDR3.

The gene calls are TRBV6-5 and TRBJ1-1; 11 nucleotides align to TRBD1. Trimming cost V 3 bases and J 6 bases; bases outside gene matches: 6. Germline assignment: CDR1 MNHEY and CDR2 SVGAGI. This CDR3 has 15 residues. CDR3 region: CASSYPDRGLAEAFF. In DNA, the CDR3 is TGTGCCAGCAGTTATCCGGACAGGGGGCTCGCTGAAGCTTTCTTT.

This clone has more than one count but fewer than ten. V gene TRBV5-6 combines with J gene TRBJ2-7; TRBD1 might be the D (6 bases). Germline V lookup: CDR1 SGHDT, CDR2 YYEEEE. The CDR3 runs 12 residues. Deletions cut 1 base from V and 6 bases from J, with 8 bases between. The CDR3 DNA is TGTGCCAGCAGCTTGCAGGGGCGCGAGCAGTACTTC. This sequence encodes CASSLQGREQYF.

The chain carries TRBV19 and TRBJ2-5; 7 positions match TRBD1. J lost 1 base, V lost 11 bases, and 13 bases had no gene match. The CDR3 has 15 residues. Germline V gives CDR1 LNHDA, CDR2 SQIVND (reference sequence). CDR3 coding DNA: TGTGCCTCAAAAGCAGGGGGTTGGGCCCAAGAGACCCAGTACTTC. As protein: CASKAGGWAQETQYF.

V gene TRBV15 combines with J gene TRBJ1-2; D is ambiguous. Germline V CDR1 and CDR2: LNHNV, YYDKDF (reference sequence). V was shortened by 0 bases and J by 1 base, with 3 bases between the two germline ends. CDR3 length: 13 residues. The chain's CDR3 is CATSREFNYGYTF. The CDR3 DNA reads TGTGCCACCAGCAGAGAATTTAACTATGGCTACACCTTC.

V is TRBV7-2 and J is TRBJ2-2, with D possibly being TRBD2 (5 bases). The germline CDR1 and CDR2 sequences are SGHTA and FQGNSA. The CDR3 covers 14 residues. With 3 bases removed from V and 7 bases from J, the gap between germline ends came to 12 bases. DNA of the CDR3: TGTGCCAGCAGCTTCGCTCGGCGGGTCGGGGAGCTGTTTTTT. It translates to CASSFARRVGELFF.

The rearrangement links TRBV7-2 to TRBJ2-5, with TRBD1 matching 7 bases. Germline V lookup: CDR1 SGHTA, CDR2 FQGNSA. This CDR3 region has 14 residues. After removal of 4 bases from V and 2 bases from J, the junction contained 4 bases not matched to a gene. In nucleotides, the CDR3 is TGTGCCAGCAGCTCAGGACAGGTTCAAGAGACCCAGTACTTC. It encodes CASSSGQVQETQYF.

The chain is built from TRBV2 and TRBJ2-7; D is ambiguous. The CDR3 totals 10 residues. Trimming shortened V by 2 bases and J by 6 bases, and 2 bases separated the two germline ends. Germline V lookup: CDR1 SNHLY, CDR2 FYNNEI. In nucleotides, the CDR3 is TGTGCCAGCAGTGAAATCGAGCAGTACTTC. This codes for CASSEIEQYF.

This clone turned up a few times. The genes are TRBV5-1 and TRBJ2-3, with D unresolved. With 6 bases removed from V and 0 bases from J, the gap between germline ends came to 14 bases. CDR3 size: 15 residues. CDR1 SGHRS and CDR2 YFSETQ come from the germline V gene. The CDR3 reads CASKMGGTSTDTQYF. In DNA form, the CDR3 reads TGCGCCAGCAAGATGGGCGGCACTAGCACAGATACGCAGTATTTT.

J is TRBJ1-6 and V is TRBV6-1, with D possibly TRBD1 on 6 matching bases. The V gene lost 5 bases and the J gene lost 15 bases, with 14 bases spanning the gap. Germline lookup yields CDR1 MNHNS and CDR2 SASEGT. There are 12 residues in the CDR3. For the CDR3, the DNA is TGTGCCAGCAGTATACAGGGATCGCACCTCCACTTT. This codes for CASSIQGSHLHF.

V usage is TRBV5-6 and J usage is TRBJ1-6; TRBD1 might be the D (6 bases). The CDR3 extends over 16 amino acids. Per the germline V gene, CDR1 is SGHDT and CDR2 is YYEEEE. Between the trimmed V and J ends, which lost 4 bases and 5 bases, there was a span of 16 bases. CDR3 protein: CASSLRRGRNNSPLHF. CDR3 nucleotide sequence: TGTGCCAGCAGCCTTAGACGGGGGCGCAATAATTCACCCCTCCACTTT.

This chain joins TRBV7-8 and TRBJ2-1, with 9 bases identical to TRBD2. This CDR3 spans 14 amino acids. After removal of 4 bases from V and 4 bases from J, the junction contained 2 bases not matched to a gene. Germline V lookup: CDR1 SGHVS, CDR2 FQNEAQ. The CDR3 DNA sequence: TGTGCCAGCAGCTGGACTAGCGTGTACAATGAGCAGTTCTTC. Protein product: CASSWTSVYNEQFF.

V gene TRBV5-5 combines with J gene TRBJ2-1, with TRBD2 matching over 13 bases. The germline CDR1 and CDR2 sequences are SGHKS and YYEKEE (reference sequence). This CDR3 region has 15 residues. V lost 1 base and J lost 7; bases outside the gene matches: 2. CDR3: CASSLTSGGANEQFF. The CDR3 region has the DNA TGTGCCAGCAGCTTGACTAGCGGGGGGGCGAATGAGCAGTTCTTC.

In DNA form, the CDR3 reads TGTGCCAGTAGTTCGGAGACTTTCACCTCGGGAGTGAAGCAGTACTTC. Its translation is CASSSETFTSGVKQYF. The rearrangement links TRBV19 to TRBJ2-7; a possible D gene is TRBD2 (6 bases). Trimming took 5 bases from V and 8 from J, leaving 25 bases between them. The germline CDR1 and CDR2 sequences are LNHDA and SQIVND (reference sequence). CDR3 length equals 16 residues.

The chain uses TRBV5-4 and TRBJ2-5; TRBD2 matches at 11 bases. The V gene end was trimmed by 4 bases and the J gene end by 1 base; junction bases not matched to a gene: 6. Germline CDR1 is SGHNT and CDR2 is YYREEE (reference sequence). The CDR3 is made up of 16 amino acids. CDR3 residues: CASSNTGTSGQETQYF. As DNA, the CDR3 is TGTGCCAGCAGCAACACCGGGACTAGCGGCCAAGAGACCCAGTACTTC.

This chain connects TRBV6-5 to TRBJ1-2, with a weak D call TRBD1 (6 bases). V was cut by 8 bases and J by 4 bases, with 14 bases left in between. The CDR3 sequence is 13 residues long. CDR1 is MNHEY and CDR2 is SVGAGI in the germline V gene. CDR3 DNA: TGTGCCAGCGGGTGGGGGCACTTCTATGGCTACACCTTC. This sequence encodes CASGWGHFYGYTF.

The rearrangement links TRBV28 to TRBJ2-7; TRBD1 aligns across 11 bases. Germline CDR1 and CDR2: MDHEN and SYDVKM. There are 16 residues in the CDR3. J gave up 4 bases and V 2 bases, and 7 bases lay outside the gene matches. CDR3 in DNA: TGTGCCAGCAGTTTAAAACGGGACAGGGGGGAGTACGAGCAGTACTTC. Translating gives CASSLKRDRGEYEQYF.

V usage is TRBV4-1 and J usage is TRBJ1-2; a possible D gene is TRBD1 (6 bases). The V end was cut by 0 bases, the J end by 8 bases, with 13 bases between. The CDR3 has 14 amino acids. Germline assignment: CDR1 MGHRA and CDR2 YSYEKL. CDR3 loop: CASSQENREWGYTF. In DNA form, the CDR3 reads TGCGCCAGCAGCCAAGAGAACAGGGAATGGGGCTACACCTTC.

This clone was counted between two and nine times. The chain employs TRBV7-8 and TRBJ2-7; no clear D gene. Per the germline V gene, CDR1 is SGHVS and CDR2 is FQNEAQ. Trimming shortened V by 1 base and J by 2 bases, and 9 bases separated the two germline ends. The CDR3 runs to 14 residues. The CDR3 protein is CASSLGILPYEQYF. The CDR3 DNA sequence: TGTGCCAGCAGCTTAGGAATACTCCCCTACGAGCAGTACTTC.

The genes are TRBV29-1 and TRBJ1-2; TRBD1 agrees at 7 bases. The CDR3 runs 14 residues. The germline CDR1 and CDR2 sequences are SQVTM and ANQGSEA. J gave up 4 bases and V 0 bases, and 5 bases lay outside the gene matches. CDR3 DNA sequence: TGCAGCGTTGAAGATCGACAGGGAGGCTATGGCTACACCTTC. Its protein product is CSVEDRQGGYGYTF.

V is TRBV6-4 and J is TRBJ2-3; D is unresolved. The CDR3 length is 13 residues. Germline CDR1 reads MRHNA; CDR2 reads SNTAGT. Trimming left V 4 bases short and J 0 bases short, with 5 bases between. CDR3 residues: CASSATSTDTQYF. The CDR3 bases are TGTGCCAGCAGTGCCACCAGCACAGATACGCAGTATTTT.

This clone has more than one count but fewer than ten. V and J are TRBV7-8 and TRBJ2-7; D may be TRBD1 (5 bases). The CDR3 sequence is 15 residues long. Germline V gene data show CDR1 as SGHVS and CDR2 as FQNEAQ. The V gene lost 2 bases and the J gene lost 5 bases, with 16 bases spanning the gap. CDR3 region: CASSLMQGPSNEQYF. The CDR3 nucleotides read TGTGCCAGCAGCTTAATGCAGGGTCCTTCCAACGAGCAGTACTTC.

The CDR3 DNA reads TGTGCCAGCAGTGAAAGTAGAGGACAGGGGGTATACGAGCAGTACTTC. Its protein is CASSESRGQGVYEQYF. The chain recombines TRBV25-1 with TRBJ2-7; 10 bases agree with TRBD1. CDR1 and CDR2 (germline): MGHDK, SYGVNS. Trimming took 2 bases from V and 4 from J; bases not matched to a gene: 8. CDR3 length equals 16 residues.

V gene TRBV28 combines with J gene TRBJ1-5, with D possibly TRBD1 on 5 matching bases. CDR3 length: 12 residues. V lost 2 bases, J lost 9 bases, and 8 bases lay in between. CDR1 and CDR2 (germline): MDHEN, SYDVKM. CDR3 sequence (DNA): TGTGCCAGCAGTTTAGAGGGGCGGCCCCAGCATTTT. Protein: CASSLEGRPQHF.

The gene calls are TRBV27 and TRBJ1-1; D is unclear. The length of the CDR3 is 14 residues. With 4 bases removed from V and 0 bases from J, the gap between germline ends came to 9 bases. Germline V gene sequence: CDR1 MNHEY, CDR2 SMNVEV (reference sequence). CDR3 amino acids: CASSSPVLNTEAFF. Here the CDR3 DNA reads TGTGCCAGCAGTTCACCGGTGTTGAACACTGAAGCTTTCTTT.

The chain recombines TRBV5-1 with TRBJ2-5, with a possible D match to TRBD1 (6 bases). The ends were cut back, 5 bases at V and 4 bases at J, with 18 bases in the middle. Germline CDR1 SGHRS, CDR2 YFSETQ. The CDR3 loop spans 15 amino acids. The CDR3 sequence is CASSYPGTMRETQYF. The CDR3 DNA follows: TGCGCCAGCAGTTATCCCGGGACAATGAGAGAGACCCAGTACTTC.

This clone was counted only a few times. The V and J genes are TRBV18 and TRBJ1-1, with D tentatively TRBD1 (5 bases). Trimming pared 1 base from V and 4 bases from J, leaving 10 bases between. There are 14 residues in the CDR3. CDR1 and CDR2 from the germline V gene are KGHSH and LQKENI. This CDR3 reads CASSPQGSSTEAFF. CDR3 DNA sequence: TGTGCCAGCTCACCACAGGGGTCAAGCACTGAAGCTTTCTTT.

The chain carries TRBV28 and TRBJ2-7, with 9 nucleotides matching TRBD1. This CDR3 is built from 15 residues. Germline loops: CDR1 MDHEN, CDR2 SYDVKM. V dropped 2 bases and J dropped 7; count of bases not matched to a gene: 9. The CDR3 DNA reads as TGTGCCAGCAGTTTAACGGACAGGGGATGGAGGGAGCAGTACTTC. Translating it yields CASSLTDRGWREQYF. Looking up the rest from reference TRBV28 and TRBJ2-7 gives the full variable domain: DVKVTQSSRYLVKRTGEKVFLECVQDMDHENMFWYRQDPGLGLRLIYFSYDVKMKEKGDIPEGYSVSREKKERFSLILESASTNQTSMYLCASSLTDRGWREQYFGPGTRLTVT.

This chain connects TRBV7-9 to TRBJ2-1; D not resolved. Trimming shortened V by 4 bases and J by 0 bases, and 10 bases separated the two germline ends. The germline CDR1 and CDR2 sequences are SEHNR and FQNEAQ (reference sequence). The CDR3 consists of 15 residues. This CDR3 is CASSSSWGSYNEQFF. The CDR3 nucleotides read TGTGCCAGCAGCTCCAGTTGGGGCTCCTACAATGAGCAGTTCTTC.

V and J are TRBV11-3 and TRBJ1-1, with D unclear. Trimming removed 1 base from V and 1 base from J, with 4 bases in between. The germline V gene has CDR1 SGHNT and CDR2 YENEEA. The CDR3 runs 13 residues. CDR3 coding DNA: TGTGCCAGCAGCTTAGGACAGAACACTGAAGCTTTCTTT. It codes for CASSLGQNTEAFF.